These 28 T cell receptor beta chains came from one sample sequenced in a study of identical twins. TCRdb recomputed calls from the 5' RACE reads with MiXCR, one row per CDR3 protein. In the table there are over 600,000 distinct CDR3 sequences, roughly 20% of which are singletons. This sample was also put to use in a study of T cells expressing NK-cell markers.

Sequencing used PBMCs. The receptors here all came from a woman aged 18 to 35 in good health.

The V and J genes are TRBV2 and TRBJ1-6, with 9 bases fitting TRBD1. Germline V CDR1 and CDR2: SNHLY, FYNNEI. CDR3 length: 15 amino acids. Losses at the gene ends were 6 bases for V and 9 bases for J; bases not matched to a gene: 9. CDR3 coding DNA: TGTGCCAGCAGACCTCCGGGACAGGGTAGTTCACCCCTCCACTTT. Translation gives CASRPPGQGSSPLHF.

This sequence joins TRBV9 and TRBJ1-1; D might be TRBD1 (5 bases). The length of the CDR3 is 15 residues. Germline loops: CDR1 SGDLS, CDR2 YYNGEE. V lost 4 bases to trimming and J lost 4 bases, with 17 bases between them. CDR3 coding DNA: TGTGCCAGCAGCCGTCTCTTTAGCGGGACCACTGAAGCTTTCTTT. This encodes CASSRLFSGTTEAFF.

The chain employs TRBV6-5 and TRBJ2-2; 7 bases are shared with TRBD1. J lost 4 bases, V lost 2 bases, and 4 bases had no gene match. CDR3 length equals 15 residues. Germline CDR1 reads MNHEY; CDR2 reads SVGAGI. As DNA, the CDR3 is TGTGCCAGCAGTTACAGGGGGCGAGGCACCGGGGAGCTGTTTTTT. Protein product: CASSYRGRGTGELFF.

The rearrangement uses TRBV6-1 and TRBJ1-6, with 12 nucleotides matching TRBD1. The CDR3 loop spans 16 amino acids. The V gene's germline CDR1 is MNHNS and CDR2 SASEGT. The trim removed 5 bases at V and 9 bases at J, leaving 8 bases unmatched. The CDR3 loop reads CASSRGTGGVGSPLHF. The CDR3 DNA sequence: TGTGCCAGCAGTCGCGGGACAGGGGGCGTAGGTTCACCCCTCCACTTT.

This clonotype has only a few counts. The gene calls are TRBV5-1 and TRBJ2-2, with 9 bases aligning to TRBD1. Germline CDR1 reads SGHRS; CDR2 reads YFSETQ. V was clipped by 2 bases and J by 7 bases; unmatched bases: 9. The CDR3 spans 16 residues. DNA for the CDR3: TGCGCCAGCAGCTTTACAGGGGGCGGTTACGGCGGGGAGCTGTTTTTT. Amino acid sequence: CASSFTGGGYGGELFF.

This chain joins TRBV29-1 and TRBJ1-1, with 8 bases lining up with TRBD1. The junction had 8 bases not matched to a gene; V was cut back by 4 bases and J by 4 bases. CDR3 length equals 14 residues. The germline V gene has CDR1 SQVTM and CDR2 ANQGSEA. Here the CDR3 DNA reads TGCAGCGTTGGAGGACAGGGCGGAGTCACTGAAGCTTTCTTT. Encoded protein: CSVGGQGGVTEAFF.

CDR3 nucleotides: TGTGCCAGCAGCGCGAGACTAGCGGGAGTCCCGAGCTCCTACAATGAGCAGTTCTTC. Amino acids: CASSARLAGVPSSYNEQFF. The chain links TRBV13 to TRBJ2-1; 12 nucleotides match TRBD2. The V and J ends lost 5 bases and 0 bases, in that order; junction bases with no gene match: 11. This CDR3 is built from 19 residues. The V gene's germline CDR1 is PRHDT and CDR2 FYEKMQ (reference sequence).

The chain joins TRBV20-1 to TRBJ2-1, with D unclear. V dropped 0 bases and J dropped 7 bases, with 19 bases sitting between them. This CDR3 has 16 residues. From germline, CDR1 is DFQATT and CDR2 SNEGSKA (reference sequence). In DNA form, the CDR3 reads TGCAGTGCTAGAGATAGACTGTGGGGTGACCCGAATGAGCAGTTCTTC. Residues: CSARDRLWGDPNEQFF.

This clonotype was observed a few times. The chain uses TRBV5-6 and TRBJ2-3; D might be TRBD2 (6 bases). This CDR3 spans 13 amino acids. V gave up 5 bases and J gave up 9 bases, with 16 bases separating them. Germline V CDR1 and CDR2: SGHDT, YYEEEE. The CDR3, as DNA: TGTGCCAGCAGTCTTAGCGGAGGCGGGACGCAGTATTTT. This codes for CASSLSGGGTQYF. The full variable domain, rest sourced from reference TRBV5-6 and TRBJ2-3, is DAGVTQSPTHLIKTRGQQVTLRCSPKSGHDTVSWYQQALGQGPQFIFQYYEEEERQRGNFPDRFSGHQFPNYSSELNVNALLLGDSALYLCASSLSGGGTQYFGPGTRLTVL.

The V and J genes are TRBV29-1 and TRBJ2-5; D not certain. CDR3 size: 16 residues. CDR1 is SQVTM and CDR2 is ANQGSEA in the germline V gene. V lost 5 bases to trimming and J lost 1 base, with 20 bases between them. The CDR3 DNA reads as TGCAGCGTTTCCCCCTTAAGTACCGCGACCCAAGAGACCCAGTACTTC. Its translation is CSVSPLSTATQETQYF.

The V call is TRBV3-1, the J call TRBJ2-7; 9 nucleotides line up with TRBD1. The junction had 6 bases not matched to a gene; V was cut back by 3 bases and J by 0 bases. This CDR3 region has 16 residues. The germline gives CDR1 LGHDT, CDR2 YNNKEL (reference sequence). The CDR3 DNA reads TGTGCCAGCAGCCACCTACAGGGGGCAAGCTCCTACGAGCAGTACTTC. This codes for CASSHLQGASSYEQYF.

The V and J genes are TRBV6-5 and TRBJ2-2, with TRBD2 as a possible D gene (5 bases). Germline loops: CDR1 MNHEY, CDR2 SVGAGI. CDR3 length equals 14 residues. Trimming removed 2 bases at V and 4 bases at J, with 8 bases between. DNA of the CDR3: TGTGCCAGCAGTTACGGGCTAGCCACCGGGGAGCTGTTTTTT. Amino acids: CASSYGLATGELFF.

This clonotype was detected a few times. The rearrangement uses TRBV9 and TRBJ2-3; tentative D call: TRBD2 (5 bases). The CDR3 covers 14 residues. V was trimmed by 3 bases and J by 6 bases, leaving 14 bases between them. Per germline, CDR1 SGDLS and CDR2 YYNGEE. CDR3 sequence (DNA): TGTGCCAGCAGCGGAAGGACCCGCGGGGATACGCAGTATTTT. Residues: CASSGRTRGDTQYF.

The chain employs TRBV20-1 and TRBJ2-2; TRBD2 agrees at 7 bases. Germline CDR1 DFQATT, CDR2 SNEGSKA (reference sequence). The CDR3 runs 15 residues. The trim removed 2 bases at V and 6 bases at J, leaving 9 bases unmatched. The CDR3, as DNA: TGCAGTGCTAGATCCGCGGGAGAAGATGCCGGGGAGCTGTTTTTT. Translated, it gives CSARSAGEDAGELFF.

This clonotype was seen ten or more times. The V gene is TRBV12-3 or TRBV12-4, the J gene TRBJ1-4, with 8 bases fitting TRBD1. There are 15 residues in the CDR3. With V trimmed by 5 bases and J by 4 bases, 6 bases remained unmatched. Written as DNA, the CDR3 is TGTGCCAGCAGTGCAGGGACAGGATATAATGAAAAACTGTTTTTT. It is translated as CASSAGTGYNEKLFF.

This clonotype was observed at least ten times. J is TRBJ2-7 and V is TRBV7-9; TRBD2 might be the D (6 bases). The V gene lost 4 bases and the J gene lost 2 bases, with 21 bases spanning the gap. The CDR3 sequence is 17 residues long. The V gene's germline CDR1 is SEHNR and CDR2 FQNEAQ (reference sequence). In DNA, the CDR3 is TGTGCCAGCAGCTCGAGCAGGGAGGTAAACAATCCCTACGAGCAGTACTTC. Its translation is CASSSSREVNNPYEQYF. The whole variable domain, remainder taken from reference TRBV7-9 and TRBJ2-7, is DTGVSQNPRHKITKRGQNVTFRCDPISEHNRLYWYRQTLGQGPEFLTYFQNEAQLEKSRLLSDRFSAERPKGSFSTLEIQRTEQGDSAMYLCASSSSREVNNPYEQYFGPGTRLTVT.

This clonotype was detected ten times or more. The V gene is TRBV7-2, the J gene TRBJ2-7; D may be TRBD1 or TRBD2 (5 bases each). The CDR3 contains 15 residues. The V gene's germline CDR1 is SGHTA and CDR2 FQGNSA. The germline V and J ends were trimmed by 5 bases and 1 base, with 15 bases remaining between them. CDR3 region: CASSIRRDPSYEQYF. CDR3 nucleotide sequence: TGTGCCAGCAGCATCCGAAGGGACCCGTCCTACGAGCAGTACTTC.

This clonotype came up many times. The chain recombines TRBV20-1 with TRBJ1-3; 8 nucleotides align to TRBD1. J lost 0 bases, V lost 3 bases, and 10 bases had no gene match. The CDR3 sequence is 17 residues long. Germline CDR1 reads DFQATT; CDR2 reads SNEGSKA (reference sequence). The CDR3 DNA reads TGCAGTGCTAGGCCCCGGGACAGGATCAACTCTGGAAACACCATATATTTT. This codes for CSARPRDRINSGNTIYF.

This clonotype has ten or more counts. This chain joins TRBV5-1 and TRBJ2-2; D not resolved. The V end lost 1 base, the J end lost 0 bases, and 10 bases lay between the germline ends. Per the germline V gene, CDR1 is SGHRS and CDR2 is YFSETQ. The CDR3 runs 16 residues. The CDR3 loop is CASSLTMNANTGELFF. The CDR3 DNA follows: TGCGCCAGCAGCTTGACCATGAACGCGAACACCGGGGAGCTGTTTTTT.

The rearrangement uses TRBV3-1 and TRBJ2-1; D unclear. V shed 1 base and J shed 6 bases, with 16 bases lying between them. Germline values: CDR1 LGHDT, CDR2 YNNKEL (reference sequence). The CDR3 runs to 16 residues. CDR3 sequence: CASSQGGSRVSNEQFF. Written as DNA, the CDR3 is TGTGCCAGCAGCCAAGGGGGTAGCCGAGTCAGCAATGAGCAGTTCTTC.

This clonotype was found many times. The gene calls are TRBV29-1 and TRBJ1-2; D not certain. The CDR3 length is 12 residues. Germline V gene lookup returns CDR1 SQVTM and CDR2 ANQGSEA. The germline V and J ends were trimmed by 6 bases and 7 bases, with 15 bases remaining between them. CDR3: CSVGEPALGYTF. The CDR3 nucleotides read TGCAGCGTCGGGGAACCGGCCCTTGGCTACACCTTC.

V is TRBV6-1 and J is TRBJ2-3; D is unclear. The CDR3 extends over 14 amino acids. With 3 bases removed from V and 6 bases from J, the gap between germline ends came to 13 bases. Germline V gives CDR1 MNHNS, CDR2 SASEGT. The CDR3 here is CASSEHTWLDTQYF. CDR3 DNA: TGTGCCAGCAGTGAGCACACCTGGTTGGATACGCAGTATTTT.

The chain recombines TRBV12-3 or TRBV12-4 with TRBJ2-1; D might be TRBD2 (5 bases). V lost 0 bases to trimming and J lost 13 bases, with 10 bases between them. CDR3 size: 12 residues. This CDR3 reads CASSLARVYQFF. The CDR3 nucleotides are TGTGCCAGCAGTTTAGCGAGGGTATACCAGTTCTTC.

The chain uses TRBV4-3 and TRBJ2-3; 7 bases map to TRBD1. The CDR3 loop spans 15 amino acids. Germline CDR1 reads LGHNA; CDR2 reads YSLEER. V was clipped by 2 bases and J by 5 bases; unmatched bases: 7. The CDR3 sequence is CASSQPGPGGDTQYF. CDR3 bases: TGCGCCAGCAGCCAACCGGGCCCAGGGGGAGATACGCAGTATTTT.

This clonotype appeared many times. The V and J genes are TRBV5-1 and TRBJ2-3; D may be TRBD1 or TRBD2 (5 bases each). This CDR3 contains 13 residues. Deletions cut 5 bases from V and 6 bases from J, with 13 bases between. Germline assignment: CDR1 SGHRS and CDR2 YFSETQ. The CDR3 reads CASSRGERDTQYF. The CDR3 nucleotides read TGCGCCAGCAGTCGAGGGGAGAGGGATACGCAGTATTTT.

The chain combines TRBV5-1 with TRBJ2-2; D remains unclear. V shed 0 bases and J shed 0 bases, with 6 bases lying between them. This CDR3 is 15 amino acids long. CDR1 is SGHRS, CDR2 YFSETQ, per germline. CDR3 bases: TGCGCCAGCAGCTTGGTGGCGACGAACACCGGGGAGCTGTTTTTT. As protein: CASSLVATNTGELFF.

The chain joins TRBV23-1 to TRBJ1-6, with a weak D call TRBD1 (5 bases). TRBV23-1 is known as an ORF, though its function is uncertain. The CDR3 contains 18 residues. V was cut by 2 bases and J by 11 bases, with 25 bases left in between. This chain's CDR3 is CASSQPSGRRDLAAPLHF. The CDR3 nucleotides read TGCGCCAGCAGTCAACCCTCCGGACGCCGGGACCTGGCGGCACCCCTCCACTTT.

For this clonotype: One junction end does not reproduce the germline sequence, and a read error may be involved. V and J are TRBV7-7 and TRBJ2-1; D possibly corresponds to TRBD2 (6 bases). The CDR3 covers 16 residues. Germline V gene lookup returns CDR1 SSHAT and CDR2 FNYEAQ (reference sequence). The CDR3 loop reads CASSRRLGGSYNEQFF. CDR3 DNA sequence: TGTGCTAGCAGCCGGAGGCTGGGGGGCTCCTACAATGAGCAGTTCTTC.